This TCR beta chain was retrieved from a study of blood T cell repertoires in COVID-19. Turning to the study itself: From the United States, Italy and Spain came samples of acute and convalescent COVID-19. PBMCs, B-cell-depleted T cells, or T cells provided the cDNA or gDNA that made up the material.

In the original processing: Estimation of nucleated cell counts was performed using reference gene primer amplification. The assay was immunoSEQ multiplex PCR, and TCRdb's table has in-frame clones only and misses some. From that table come the V and J calls and clone size; the DNA was used to work out D and trimming. Of about 120,000 clones listed, roughly four fifths were seen once; the top ten hold approximately 4.9%. The J segment lost 5 bases and the V segment lost 8 bases, leaving 7 bases of the junction unmatched. This CDR3 spans 13 amino acids. Germline assignment: CDR1 SGHNT and CDR2 YENEEA.

The sequenced material came from peripheral blood. The origin of this receptor is a woman in her 70s with acute or convalescent COVID-19. The chain couples TRBV11-3 to TRBJ2-7, with 9 bases lining up with TRBD1. CDR3 residues: CASSWTGDHEQYF. CDR3 DNA: TGTGCCAGCTCTTGGACAGGGGACCACGAGCAGTACTTC.